The 5 T cell receptor beta chains below all came from one sample that was sequenced in a study of T-cell reconstitution after alpha-beta-depleted transplantation in children. TCRbeta library construction was performed incorporating unique molecular identifiers. TCRdb reprocessed the PCR reads with MiXCR, giving one entry per CDR3 protein. The table includes around 670,000 distinct CDR3 sequences, around 13% detected once. Material: PBMCs, obtained before TCRalphabeta/CD19-depleted stem cell transplant. The source of these receptors is a girl aged 2 to 10 with congenital amegakaryocytic thrombocytopenia, due to receive a stem cell transplant.

This clonotype showed up many times. This sequence joins TRBV6-5 and TRBJ2-3; 12 nucleotides align to TRBD2. V shed 0 bases, J shed 3 bases, and the junction held 7 bases outside the gene matches. The length of the CDR3 is 18 residues. The germline CDR1 and CDR2 sequences are MNHEY and SVGAGI. The CDR3 DNA sequence: TGTGCCAGCAGTTACTCGACCCGGCTAGCGGGAGGGACAGATACGCAGTATTTT. Amino acid sequence: CASSYSTRLAGGTDTQYF.

The chain employs TRBV7-9 and TRBJ1-2; a possible D gene is TRBD1 (5 bases). Germline values: CDR1 SEHNR, CDR2 FQNEAQ (reference sequence). The length of the CDR3 is 14 residues. V was cut by 4 bases and J by 0 bases, with 9 bases left in between. The CDR3: CASSWGRSNYGYTF. The DNA of the CDR3 is TGTGCCAGCAGCTGGGGACGGTCTAACTATGGCTACACCTTC.

This sequence joins TRBV12-3 or TRBV12-4 and TRBJ1-4, with unresolved D. CDR3 length: 16 residues. The ends were cut back, 3 bases at V and 8 bases at J, with 19 bases in the middle. CDR3 bases: TGTGCCAGCAGTTTCTCTGGGCGTGGAGTTGGAGAAAAACTGTTTTTT. It encodes CASSFSGRGVGEKLFF.

This clonotype occurred many times. This rearrangement joins TRBV25-1 to TRBJ2-5, with D possibly being TRBD1 (6 bases). Germline CDR1 reads MGHDK; CDR2 reads SYGVNS. The CDR3 is 14 residues long. V was pared by 3 bases and J by 5 bases, with 13 bases between. The CDR3 DNA reads TGTGCCAGCAGTGACAAAGGGGGTTGGGAGACCCAGTACTTC. Translating it yields CASSDKGGWETQYF.

This clonotype showed up just a few times. The chain has TRBV20-1 and TRBJ2-7; TRBD2 aligns across 8 bases. Germline values: CDR1 DFQATT, CDR2 SNEGSKA (reference sequence). The V gene end was trimmed by 3 bases and the J gene end by 2 bases; junction bases not matched to a gene: 12. The CDR3 consists of 16 residues. The CDR3 DNA reads TGCAGTGCTAGTGGGGCTCTACTAGCGGTCCCCTACGAGCAGTACTTC. It yields the protein CSASGALLAVPYEQYF.